This is a list of T cell receptor beta chains from one sample in a study of blood T cell repertoires in COVID-19. Assay used: immunoSEQ multiplex PCR; TCRdb lists only in-frame clones, some missing. In the table there are some 48,000 clones, approximately 88% of which are singletons. Sequencing used peripheral blood. The source of these receptors is a human donor in a cohort sampled during active COVID-19. Both conserved end residues are trimmed from each CDR3.

v_gene	j_gene	len	CDR3aa
TRBV11-2	TRBJ1-2	12	ASSVGAGEYGYT
TRBV19	TRBJ1-4	13	ASSIERGRREKLF
TRBV6-5	TRBJ1-1	14	ASSYNRLDRHTEAF
TRBV6-5	TRBJ2-7	11	ASSYSGRYEQY
TRBV28	TRBJ2-5	10	AARQGQETQY
TRBV7-2	TRBJ2-7	12	ASNPGGSSYEQY
TRBV4-2	TRBJ2-3	12	ASRRTGTADTQY
TRBV7-3	TRBJ2-3	13	ASSPSGSPTDTQY
TRBV7-9	TRBJ1-1	14	ASSPQTGNPLAEAF
TRBV12-3/TRBV12-4	TRBJ1-1	11	ASSARQFTEAF
TRBV5-4	TRBJ2-7	13	ASSLDRDRGYEQY
TRBV13	TRBJ1-6	14	ASSLLRDTKDSPLH
TRBV21-1	TRBJ2-3	14	ASSTPSGYYTDTQY
TRBV4-1	TRBJ2-7	14	ASSQVGGRSLYEQY
TRBV5-6	TRBJ2-1	13	ASSLSGSPYNEQF
TRBV10-3	TRBJ2-7	12	AIRTGQGKNEQY
TRBV7-9	TRBJ2-6	13	ASSLARSGANVLT
TRBV28	TRBJ2-1	14	ASSPRGGSSYNEQF
TRBV5-4	TRBJ1-4	13	ASSFPTGGGEKLF
TRBV30	TRBJ2-3	13	AWSLGLAVTDTQY
TRBV28	TRBJ1-2	13	ASSLTGAANYGYT
TRBV7-2	TRBJ2-6	17	ASNPTRNRQNSGANVLT
TRBV30	TRBJ2-1	12	AWSAASVRNEQF
TRBV4-2	TRBJ2-2	15	ASSRDVPGLAAGELF
TRBV13	TRBJ1-1	11	ASSSRVVTEAF
TRBV5-4	TRBJ2-5	12	ASSKRPSQETQY
TRBV3-1/TRBV3-2	TRBJ1-2	16	ASSHDNPDHSSCYGYT
TRBV29-1	TRBJ2-7	12	SARGGTGVAEQY
TRBV5-1	TRBJ2-7	13	ASSPGQGSAYEQY
TRBV5-5	TRBJ1-4	15	ASSSYGQVSTNEKLF
TRBV7-3	TRBJ2-2	10	ASSQGQGELF
TRBV7-8	TRBJ2-2	14	ASSFRDRGDTGELF
TRBV14	TRBJ2-4	15	ASSQDLGQGLPDIQY
TRBV18	TRBJ2-7	12	ASSPSPLNGEQY
TRBV7-6	TRBJ2-1	11	ASSLVGDSEQF
TRBV6-5	TRBJ2-5	12	ASSYDGGRKTQY
TRBV7-3	TRBJ1-5	16	ASSPKKGETLHNQPQH
TRBV28	TRBJ2-7	13	ASSLAGTGTYEQY
TRBV11-3	TRBJ2-2	13	ASSPDGGVTGELF
TRBV7-3	TRBJ2-5	12	ASSLGRGEETQY
TRBV6-2/TRBV6-3	TRBJ1-5	15	ASSYTHGGNSNQPQH
TRBV30	TRBJ2-7	11	ACPGTGAHEQY
TRBV15	TRBJ1-5	14	ATSRQTGVSNQPQH